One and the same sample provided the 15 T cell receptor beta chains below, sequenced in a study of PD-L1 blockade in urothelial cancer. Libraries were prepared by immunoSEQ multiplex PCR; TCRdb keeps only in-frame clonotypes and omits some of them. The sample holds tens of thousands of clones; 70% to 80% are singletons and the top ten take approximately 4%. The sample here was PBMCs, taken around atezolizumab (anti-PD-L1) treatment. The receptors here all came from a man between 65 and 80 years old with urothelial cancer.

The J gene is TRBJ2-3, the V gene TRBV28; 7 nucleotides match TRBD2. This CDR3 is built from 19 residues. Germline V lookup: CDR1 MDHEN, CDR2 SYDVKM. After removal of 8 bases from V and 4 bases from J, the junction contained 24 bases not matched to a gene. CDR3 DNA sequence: TGTGCCAGCTCCCTCCCGGGGGAGGGGACGCTCCCGAGGGCAGATACGCAGTATTTT. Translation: CASSLPGEGTLPRADTQYF.

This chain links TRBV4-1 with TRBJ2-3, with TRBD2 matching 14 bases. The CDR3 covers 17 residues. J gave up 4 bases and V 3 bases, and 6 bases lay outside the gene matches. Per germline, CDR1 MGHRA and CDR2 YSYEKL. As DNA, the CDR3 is TGCGCCAGCAGCCACAGACTAGCGGGGGGGCCTGCAGATACGCAGTATTTT. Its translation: CASSHRLAGGPADTQYF.

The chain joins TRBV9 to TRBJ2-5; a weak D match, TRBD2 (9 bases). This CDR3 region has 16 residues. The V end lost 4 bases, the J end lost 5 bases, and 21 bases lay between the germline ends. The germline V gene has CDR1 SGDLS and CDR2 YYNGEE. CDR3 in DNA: TGTGCCAGCAGCACCCCAGGGGGCGGGAGGGGCGAGACCCAGTACTTC. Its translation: CASSTPGGGRGETQYF.

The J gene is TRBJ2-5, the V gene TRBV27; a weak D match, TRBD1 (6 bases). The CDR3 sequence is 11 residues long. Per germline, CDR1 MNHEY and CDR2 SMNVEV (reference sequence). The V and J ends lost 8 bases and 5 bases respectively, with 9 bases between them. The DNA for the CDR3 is TGTGCCAGCCCTAGGGGGGAGACCCAGTACTTC. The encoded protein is CASPRGETQYF.

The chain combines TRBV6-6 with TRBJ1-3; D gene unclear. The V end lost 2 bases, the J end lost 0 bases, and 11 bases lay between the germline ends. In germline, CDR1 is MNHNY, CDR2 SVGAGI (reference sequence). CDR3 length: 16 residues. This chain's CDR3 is CASSYQVSRSGNTIYF. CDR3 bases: TGTGCCAGCAGTTACCAGGTCTCACGCTCTGGAAACACCATATATTTT.

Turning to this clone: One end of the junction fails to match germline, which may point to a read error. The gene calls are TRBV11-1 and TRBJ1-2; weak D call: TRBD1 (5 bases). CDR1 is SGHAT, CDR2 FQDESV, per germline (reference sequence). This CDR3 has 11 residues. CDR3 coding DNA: TGTGCCAGCAGCTTAGGGGCAGGGCCGGCCTTC. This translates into CASSLGAGPAF.

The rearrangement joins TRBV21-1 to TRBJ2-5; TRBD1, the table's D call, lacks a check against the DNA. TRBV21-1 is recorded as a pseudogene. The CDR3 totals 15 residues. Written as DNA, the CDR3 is TGTGCCAGCAGCAAAAAAGACAGGCTCCAAGAGACCCAGTACTTC. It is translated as CASSKKDRLQETQYF.

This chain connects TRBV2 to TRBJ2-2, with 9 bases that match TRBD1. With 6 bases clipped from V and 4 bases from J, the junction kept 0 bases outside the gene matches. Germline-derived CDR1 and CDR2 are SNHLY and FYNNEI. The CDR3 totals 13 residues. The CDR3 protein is CASRTGGTGELFF. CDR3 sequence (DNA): TGTGCCAGCAGGACAGGGGGCACCGGGGAGCTGTTTTTT.

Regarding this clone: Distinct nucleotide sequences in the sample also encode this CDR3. CDR3 region: CASSLEGQGDYEQYF. The DNA of the CDR3 is TGCGCCAGCAGCTTGGAAGGACAGGGGGACTACGAGCAGTACTTC. The chain carries TRBV5-1 and TRBJ2-7; 10 nucleotides agree with TRBD1. The CDR3 extends over 15 amino acids. With 0 bases clipped from V and 3 bases from J, the junction kept 3 bases outside the gene matches. CDR1 is SGHRS and CDR2 is YFSETQ in the germline V gene.

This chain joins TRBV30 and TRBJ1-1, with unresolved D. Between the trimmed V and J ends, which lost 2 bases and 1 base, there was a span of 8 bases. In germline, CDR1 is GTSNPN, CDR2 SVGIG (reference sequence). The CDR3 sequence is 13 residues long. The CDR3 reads CAWSHTPNTEAFF. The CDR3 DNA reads TGTGCCTGGAGTCACACGCCGAACACTGAAGCTTTCTTT.

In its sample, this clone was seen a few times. Here the CDR3 reads CASSLDGLLQFF. DNA of the CDR3: TGTGCCAGCAGCTTAGACGGACTACTGCAGTTCTTC. The V call is TRBV7-2, the J call TRBJ2-1; TRBD2 might be the D (6 bases). V lost 1 base, J lost 12 bases, and 10 bases lay in between. This CDR3 spans 12 amino acids. CDR1 is SGHTA, CDR2 FQGNSA, per germline.

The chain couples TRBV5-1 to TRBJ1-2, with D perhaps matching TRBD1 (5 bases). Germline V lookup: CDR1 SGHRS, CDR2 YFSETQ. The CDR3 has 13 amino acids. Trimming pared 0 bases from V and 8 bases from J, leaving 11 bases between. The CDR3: CASSLDGAGGYTF. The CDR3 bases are TGCGCCAGCAGCTTGGACGGGGCGGGAGGCTACACCTTC.

The CDR3 DNA reads as TGTGCCAGCAGTAACCGACAGGAGCAGTTCTTC. This encodes CASSNRQEQFF. The chain employs TRBV6-5 and TRBJ2-1, with D possibly matching TRBD1 (5 bases). Germline CDR1 MNHEY, CDR2 SVGAGI. Trimming took 5 bases from V and 10 from J, leaving 9 bases between them. CDR3 length: 11 amino acids.

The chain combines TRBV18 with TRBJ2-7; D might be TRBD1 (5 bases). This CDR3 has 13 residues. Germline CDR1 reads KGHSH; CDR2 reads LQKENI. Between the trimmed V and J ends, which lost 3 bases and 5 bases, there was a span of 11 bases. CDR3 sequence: CASSPGAPNEQYF. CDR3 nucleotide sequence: TGTGCCAGCTCACCTGGGGCCCCCAACGAGCAGTACTTC.

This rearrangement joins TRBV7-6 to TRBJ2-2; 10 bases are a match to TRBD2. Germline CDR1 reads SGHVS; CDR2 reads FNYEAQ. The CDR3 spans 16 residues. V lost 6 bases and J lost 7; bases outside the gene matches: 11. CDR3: CASSPQPGLASGELFF. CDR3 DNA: TGTGCCAGCAGTCCCCAACCGGGACTAGCGAGCGGGGAGCTGTTTTTT.